The 13 T cell receptor beta chains given below trace back to one sample, sequenced in a study of T-cell reconstitution after alpha-beta-depleted transplantation in children. Construction of the TCRbeta library involved unique molecular identifiers. One entry per CDR3 protein results from TCRdb running MiXCR on the PCR reads. This table holds 90,000 to 130,000 distinct CDR3 sequences, about 6.4% found once. This material consisted of PBMCs, mostly from graft donor cells, taken 360 days after TCRalphabeta/CD19-depleted stem cell transplant. Source of these receptors: a male patient aged 2 to 10 who had a stem cell transplant for acute lymphoblastic leukemia, so the T cells may come from the graft donor.

This clonotype showed up just a few times. The chain employs TRBV7-3 and TRBJ2-2, with a possible D match to TRBD1 (6 bases). Per the germline V gene, CDR1 is SGHTA and CDR2 is FQGTGA. With 5 bases removed from V and 1 base from J, the gap between germline ends came to 11 bases. The CDR3 covers 15 residues. The CDR3 reads CASSQRGLNTGELFF. CDR3 nucleotide sequence: TGTGCCAGCAGCCAAAGGGGGTTGAACACCGGGGAGCTGTTTTTT. Based on the CDR3 plus reference TRBV7-3 and TRBJ2-2, the full variable domain is GAGVSQTPSNKVTEKGKYVELRCDPISGHTALYWYRQSLGQGPEFLIYFQGTGAADDSGLPNDRFFAVRPEGSVSTLKIQRTERGDSAVYLCASSQRGLNTGELFFGEGSRLTVL.

The chain recombines TRBV20-1 with TRBJ1-2; the D is unclear. Trimming took 1 base from V and 12 from J, leaving 12 bases between them. CDR3 length: 11 residues. CDR1 DFQATT and CDR2 SNEGSKA come from the germline V gene (reference sequence). This CDR3 is CSARVLLEDTF. CDR3 in DNA: TGCAGTGCTAGAGTCCTCTTAGAAGACACCTTC.

This clonotype has at least ten counts. As DNA, the CDR3 is TGTGCCAGCAGCCCACGGTCAGGTCGACAAGAGACCCAGTACTTC. This sequence encodes CASSPRSGRQETQYF. This chain connects TRBV7-9 to TRBJ2-5, with D uncertain. The length of the CDR3 is 15 residues. CDR1 is SEHNR, CDR2 FQNEAQ, per germline (reference sequence). V gave up 5 bases and J gave up 2 bases, with 15 bases separating them.

V is TRBV7-8 and J is TRBJ2-1; D could derive from TRBD1 or TRBD2 (7 bases each). The CDR3 totals 16 residues. Trimming stripped 0 bases from V and 7 bases from J, with 16 bases between. Germline CDR1 is SGHVS and CDR2 is FQNEAQ. The CDR3 DNA reads TGTGCCAGCAGCTTAGCGCGCCAGGGGGGAGGGAATGAGCAGTTCTTC. This sequence encodes CASSLARQGGGNEQFF.

This chain joins TRBV24-1 and TRBJ1-2; D not certain. This CDR3 spans 14 amino acids. V lost 1 base and J lost 6, with 11 bases in between. Germline-derived CDR1 and CDR2 are KGHDR and SFDVKD. The CDR3 is CATSDFERLHGYTF. CDR3 bases: TGTGCCACCAGTGATTTCGAGCGGCTGCATGGCTACACCTTC.

This clonotype showed up many times. The chain is built from TRBV6-2 or TRBV6-3 and TRBJ2-5, with no clear D. From germline, CDR1 is MNHEY and CDR2 SVGEGT. Trimming left V 5 bases short and J 0 bases short, with 7 bases between. The CDR3 is made up of 13 amino acids. CDR3 DNA: TGTGCCAGCAGTGTTGTGTACCAAGAGACCCAGTACTTC. This encodes CASSVVYQETQYF.

The V gene is TRBV5-1, the J gene TRBJ2-7, with D hard to call. V was clipped by 0 bases and J by 1 base, with 8 bases between them. Per the germline V gene, CDR1 is SGHRS and CDR2 is YFSETQ. The CDR3 is 14 residues long. The CDR3 coding sequence is TGCGCCAGCAGCTTGGCTGGCCTATCCTACGAGCAGTACTTC. It is translated as CASSLAGLSYEQYF.

This clonotype showed up just a few times. J is TRBJ2-1 and V is TRBV27; the match to TRBD1 covers 9 bases. The CDR3 is 15 residues long. Per germline, CDR1 MNHEY and CDR2 SMNVEV (reference sequence). Trimming cost V 6 bases and J 1 base; bases outside gene matches: 4. The CDR3 reads CASRAGTGSYNEQFF. CDR3 DNA sequence: TGTGCCAGCAGAGCCGGGACAGGGTCCTACAATGAGCAGTTCTTC.

Note on this clonotype: Being one base from a much bigger clone, this may be a read error. The rearrangement links TRBV6-1 to TRBJ1-5, with D tentatively TRBD1 (5 bases). This CDR3 has 14 residues. The germline CDR1 and CDR2 sequences are MNHNS and SASEGT. The V and J ends lost 1 base and 5 bases respectively, with 9 bases between them. The CDR3 loop is CASSEGGFHQPQHF. DNA of the CDR3: TGTGCCAGCAGTGAAGGGGGGTTCCATCAGCCCCAGCATTTT.

This clonotype was counted ten times or more. V and J are TRBV5-1 and TRBJ2-1; D uncertain. CDR3 length equals 14 residues. Trimming removed 0 bases at V and 5 bases at J, with 9 bases between. Germline CDR1 and CDR2: SGHRS and YFSETQ. CDR3 in DNA: TGCGCCAGCAGCTTGGTAACTCCCAACAATGAGCAGTTCTTC. Translating gives CASSLVTPNNEQFF.

In this sample, this clonotype turned up many times. The CDR3 DNA follows: TGCAGTGCTTCGGGACTAGCGGATGAGCAGTACTTC. It is translated as CSASGLADEQYF. The chain carries TRBV20-1 and TRBJ2-7; 11 nucleotides align to TRBD2. The CDR3 sequence is 12 residues long. V was clipped by 5 bases and J by 7 bases; unmatched bases: 4. The germline V gene has CDR1 DFQATT and CDR2 SNEGSKA (reference sequence).

This clonotype has ten or more counts. The V gene is TRBV6-5, the J gene TRBJ2-3, with 9 nucleotides matching TRBD1. Germline V gene sequence: CDR1 MNHEY, CDR2 SVGAGI. V lost 2 bases to trimming and J lost 6 bases; unmatched junction nucleotides: 6. This CDR3 has 15 residues. CDR3 loop: CASSYVGQGLDTQYF. For the CDR3, the DNA is TGTGCCAGCAGTTACGTGGGACAGGGATTGGATACGCAGTATTTT.

This clonotype came up many times. The chain's CDR3 is CSARAGGLAGGHASYNEQFF. CDR3 nucleotides: TGCAGTGCTAGAGCGGGAGGCCTAGCGGGGGGGCATGCATCCTACAATGAGCAGTTCTTC. The V gene is TRBV20-1, the J gene TRBJ2-1, with TRBD2 identical over 12 bases. The ends lost 1 base at V and 1 base at J; junction bases unmatched: 14. The germline CDR1 and CDR2 sequences are DFQATT and SNEGSKA (reference sequence). The CDR3 spans 20 residues.